This T cell receptor (beta chain) was sequenced in a study of blood T cell repertoires in COVID-19. In the study overall: Researchers got acute and convalescent COVID-19 samples from the United States, Italy and Spain. The analysed material was cDNA or gDNA that came from T cells, B-cell-depleted T cells, or PBMCs.

V lost 1 base and J 7 bases, leaving 10 bases between the germline ends. Germline CDR1 reads SGHTA; CDR2 reads FQGNSA. This CDR3 is built from 13 residues. In the original workflow: Estimation of nucleated cell counts was performed using reference gene primer amplification. Clones were read by immunoSEQ multiplex PCR, and TCRdb kept only the in-frame ones, dropping some. The V and J calls and clone size were taken over from that table, and D and trimming were inferred from the DNA. The data hold some 330,000 clones, with roughly 90% observed a single time. Sequencing was done on a sample of peripheral blood. This receptor was taken from a woman between 45 and 60 years old with active or convalescent COVID-19. This rearrangement joins TRBV7-2 to TRBJ1-2; D not resolved. CDR3 loop: CASSLGGSSGYTF. The DNA of the CDR3 is TGTGCCAGCAGCTTAGGAGGGAGTAGTGGCTACACCTTC.